The clone carrying this TCR beta chain showed up many times. Its antigen is as yet unknown. This sample was taken from a study of T cells in Graves' hyperthyroidism and ophthalmopathy. Study-level results: From stable hyperthyroidism, ophthalmopathy was set apart by a 13 V-J model.

The definition of stable Graves' hyperthyroidism was no ophthalmopathy progression within 18 months. Diagnosing involved the use of clinical symptoms, serum thyroxine and TRAb, thyroid ultrasound and orbital computed tomography. The CDR3 consists of 18 residues. V was clipped by 0 bases and J by 2 bases, with 21 bases between them. Germline V gene lookup returns CDR1 SGHRS and CDR2 YFSETQ. Amplified TCR beta CDR3 regions came from RNA transcripts. The study used the HTBI primer set for a first-round RT-PCR of the TCR CDR3. One entry per CDR3 protein, called by TCRdb with MiXCR from the multiplex PCR reads. The sample carries about 400,000 distinct CDR3 sequences, about a sixth recorded once.

The chain has TRBV5-1 and TRBJ2-7, with D perhaps assigned TRBD1 or TRBD2 (7 bases each). The sequencing input was blood. This receptor was obtained from a woman aged 18-29 years with Graves' hyperthyroidism. CDR3 nucleotides: TGCGCCAGCAGCTTGGAAGGGCGTTACAGGGGAGGGACCTACGAGCAGTACTTC. Amino acid sequence: CASSLEGRYRGGTYEQYF.